The entry below gives a single T cell receptor (beta chain) sequence along with its context. What it recognizes is unknown. Stated time point: pre-sensitization, week 0. Described treatment: therapeutic diphenylcyclopropenone sensitization with weekly scalp DPC. This sample was taken from a study of human T cells and chemical hapten exposure. Turning to the study itself: During the approximately 25-week study period, patients had diphenylcyclopropenone applied to the scalp every week.

TCRdb passed the RACE reads through MiXCR, listing each CDR3 protein once. In the table there are 300,000 to 400,000 distinct CDR3 sequences, roughly 4.6% of which are singletons. General study points: No shift was seen in TCRs above 1 in 1000 frequency with DPC sensitization. In comparison with controls, expanded TCRs gave rise to a significantly larger number of large CDR3 similarity clusters.

The sample here was whole blood, taken in connection with sensitization to the hapten diphenylcyclopropenone (DPC). This sequence originates from a woman between 45 and 65 years old with alopecia areata. Some clones in this sample may be carry-over from other donors' samples.

The CDR3 DNA reads TGTGCCAGCAGCCCCAGGGGCGGGGTGGATGCTTTCTTT. Protein: CASSPRGGVDAFF. The chain uses TRBV3-1 and TRBJ1-1; weak D call: TRBD1 (6 bases). V lost 4 bases, J lost 11 bases, and 17 bases lay in between. Per the germline V gene, CDR1 is LGHDT and CDR2 is YNNKEL (reference sequence). The CDR3 length is 13 residues.